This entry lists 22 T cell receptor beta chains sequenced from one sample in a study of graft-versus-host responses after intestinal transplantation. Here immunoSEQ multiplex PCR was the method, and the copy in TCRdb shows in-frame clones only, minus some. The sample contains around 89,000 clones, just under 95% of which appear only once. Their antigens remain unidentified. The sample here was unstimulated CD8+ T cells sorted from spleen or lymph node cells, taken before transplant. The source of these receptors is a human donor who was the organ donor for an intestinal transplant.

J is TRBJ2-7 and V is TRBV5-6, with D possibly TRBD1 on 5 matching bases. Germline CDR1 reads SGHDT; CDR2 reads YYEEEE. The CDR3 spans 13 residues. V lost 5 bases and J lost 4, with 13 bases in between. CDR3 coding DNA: TGTGCCAGCAGTCCTCAGGGCTGGTACGAGCAGTACTTC. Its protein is CASSPQGWYEQYF.

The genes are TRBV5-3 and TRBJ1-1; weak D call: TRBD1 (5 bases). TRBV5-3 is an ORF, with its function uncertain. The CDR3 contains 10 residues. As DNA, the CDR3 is TGTGCAGCCAAGGGGTCGGAAGCTTTCTTT. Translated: CAAKGSEAFF.

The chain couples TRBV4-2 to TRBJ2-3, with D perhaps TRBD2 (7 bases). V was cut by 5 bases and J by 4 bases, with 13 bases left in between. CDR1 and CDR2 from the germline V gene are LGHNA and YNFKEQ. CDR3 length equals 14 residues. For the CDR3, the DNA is TGTGCCAGCAGCGGGGGGGGCGAGGCAGATACGCAGTATTTT. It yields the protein CASSGGGEADTQYF.

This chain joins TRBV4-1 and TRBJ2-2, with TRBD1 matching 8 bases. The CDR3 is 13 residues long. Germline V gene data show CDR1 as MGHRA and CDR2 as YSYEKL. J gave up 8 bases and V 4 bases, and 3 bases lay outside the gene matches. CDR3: CASSPQGAGELFF. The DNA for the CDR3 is TGCGCCAGCAGCCCGCAGGGGGCTGGGGAGCTGTTTTTT.

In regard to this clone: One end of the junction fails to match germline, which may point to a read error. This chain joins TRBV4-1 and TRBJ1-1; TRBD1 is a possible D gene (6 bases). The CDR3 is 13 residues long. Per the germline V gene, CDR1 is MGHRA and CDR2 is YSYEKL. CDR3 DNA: TGCGCCAGCAGCCAAGAACAGGGTTATTTTCCGATTTTT. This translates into CASSQEQGYFPIF.

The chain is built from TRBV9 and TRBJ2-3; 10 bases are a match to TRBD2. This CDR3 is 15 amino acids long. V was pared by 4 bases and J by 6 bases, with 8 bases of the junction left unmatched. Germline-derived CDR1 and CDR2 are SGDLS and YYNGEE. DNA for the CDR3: TGTGCCAGCAGCCCCAGCGGGGGGGGGTGGGATACGCAGTATTTT. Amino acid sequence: CASSPSGGGWDTQYF.

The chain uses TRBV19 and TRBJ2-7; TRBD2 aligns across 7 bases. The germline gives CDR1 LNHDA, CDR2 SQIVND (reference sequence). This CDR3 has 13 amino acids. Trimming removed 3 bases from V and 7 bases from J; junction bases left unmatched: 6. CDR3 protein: CASSMGGFAEQYF. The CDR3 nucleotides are TGTGCCAGTAGTATGGGGGGGTTTGCGGAGCAGTACTTC.

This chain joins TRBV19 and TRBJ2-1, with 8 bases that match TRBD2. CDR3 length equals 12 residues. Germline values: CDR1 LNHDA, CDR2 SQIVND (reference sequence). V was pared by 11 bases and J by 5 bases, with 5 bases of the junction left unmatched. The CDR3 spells CAAMRGDNEQFF. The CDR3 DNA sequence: TGTGCCGCCATGCGGGGGGACAATGAGCAGTTCTTC.

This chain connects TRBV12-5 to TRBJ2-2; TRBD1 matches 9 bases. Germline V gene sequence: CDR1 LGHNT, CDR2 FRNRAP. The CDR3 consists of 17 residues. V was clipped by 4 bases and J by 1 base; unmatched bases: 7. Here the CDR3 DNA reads TGTGCTAGTGGTTGGGACCAGGACAGGGGGAACACCGGGGAGCTGTTTTTT. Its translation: CASGWDQDRGNTGELFF.

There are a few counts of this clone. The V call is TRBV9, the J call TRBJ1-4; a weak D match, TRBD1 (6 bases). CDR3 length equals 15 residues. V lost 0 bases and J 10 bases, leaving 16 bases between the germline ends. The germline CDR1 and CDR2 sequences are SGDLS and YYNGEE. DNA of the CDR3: TGTGCCAGCAGCGTAGGGGACACCGAAGGAGGAAAACTGTTTTTT. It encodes CASSVGDTEGGKLFF. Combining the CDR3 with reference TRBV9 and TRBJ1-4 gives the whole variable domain DSGVTQTPKHLITATGQRVTLRCSPRSGDLSVYWYQQSLDQGLQFLIQYYNGEERAKGNILERFSAQQFPDLHSELNLSSLELGDSALYFCASSVGDTEGGKLFFGSGTQLSVL.

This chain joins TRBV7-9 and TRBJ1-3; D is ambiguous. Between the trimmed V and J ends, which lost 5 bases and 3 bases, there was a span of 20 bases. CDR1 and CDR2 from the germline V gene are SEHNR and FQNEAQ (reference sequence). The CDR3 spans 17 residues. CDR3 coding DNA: TGTGCCAGCAGCGGCATTACAGACGGCAGTTATGGAAACACCATATATTTT. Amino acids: CASSGITDGSYGNTIYF.

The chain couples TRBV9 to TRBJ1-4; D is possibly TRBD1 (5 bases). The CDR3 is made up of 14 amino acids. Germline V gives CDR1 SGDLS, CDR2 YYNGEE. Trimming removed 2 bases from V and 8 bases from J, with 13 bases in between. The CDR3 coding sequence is TGTGCCAGCAGCGTCCAGGGTGGGAACGAAAAACTGTTTTTT. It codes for CASSVQGGNEKLFF. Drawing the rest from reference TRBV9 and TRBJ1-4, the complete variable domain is DSGVTQTPKHLITATGQRVTLRCSPRSGDLSVYWYQQSLDQGLQFLIQYYNGEERAKGNILERFSAQQFPDLHSELNLSSLELGDSALYFCASSVQGGNEKLFFGSGTQLSVL.

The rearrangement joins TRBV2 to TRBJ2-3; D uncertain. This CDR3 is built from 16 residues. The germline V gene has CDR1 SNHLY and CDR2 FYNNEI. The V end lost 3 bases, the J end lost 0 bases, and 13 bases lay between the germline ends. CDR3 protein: CASSDGFAQSTDTQYF. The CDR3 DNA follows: TGTGCCAGCAGTGACGGGTTTGCTCAGAGCACAGATACGCAGTATTTT.

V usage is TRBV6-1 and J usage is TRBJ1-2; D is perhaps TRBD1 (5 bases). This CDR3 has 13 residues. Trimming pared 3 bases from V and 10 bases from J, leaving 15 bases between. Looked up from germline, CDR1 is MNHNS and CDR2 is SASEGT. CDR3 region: CASSEFPREDYTF. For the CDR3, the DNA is TGTGCCAGCAGTGAGTTTCCCAGGGAAGACTACACCTTC.

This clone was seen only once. In DNA form, the CDR3 reads TGTGCCAGCAGCCCTCGGGGGACTATGGTTGAGACCCAGTACTTC. This codes for CASSPRGTMVETQYF. The chain carries TRBV5-4 and TRBJ2-5; 7 bases agree with TRBD2. V trimming: 4 bases; J trimming: 5 bases; junction bases outside the gene matches: 11. Per the germline V gene, CDR1 is SGHNT and CDR2 is YYREEE (reference sequence). CDR3 size: 15 residues.

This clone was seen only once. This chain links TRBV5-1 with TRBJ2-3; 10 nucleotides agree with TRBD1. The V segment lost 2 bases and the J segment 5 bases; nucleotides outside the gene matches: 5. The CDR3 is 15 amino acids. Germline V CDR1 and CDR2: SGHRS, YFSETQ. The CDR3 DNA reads TGCGCCAGCAGCTTTGGGGACAGGGGAAAAGATACGCAGTATTTT. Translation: CASSFGDRGKDTQYF.

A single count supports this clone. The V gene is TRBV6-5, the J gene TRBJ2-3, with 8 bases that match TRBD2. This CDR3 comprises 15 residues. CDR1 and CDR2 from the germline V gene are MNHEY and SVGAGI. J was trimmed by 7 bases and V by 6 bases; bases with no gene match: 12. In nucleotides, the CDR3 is TGTGCCAGCAGCTGGGGACTAGAAGCCTCCCATACGCAGTATTTT. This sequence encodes CASSWGLEASHTQYF.

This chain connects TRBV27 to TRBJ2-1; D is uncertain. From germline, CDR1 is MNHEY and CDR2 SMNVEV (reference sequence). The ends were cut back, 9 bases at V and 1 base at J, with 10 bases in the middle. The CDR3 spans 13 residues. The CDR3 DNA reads TGTGCCAGTACGACACCTTCCTACAATGAGCAGTTCTTC. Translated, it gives CASTTPSYNEQFF.

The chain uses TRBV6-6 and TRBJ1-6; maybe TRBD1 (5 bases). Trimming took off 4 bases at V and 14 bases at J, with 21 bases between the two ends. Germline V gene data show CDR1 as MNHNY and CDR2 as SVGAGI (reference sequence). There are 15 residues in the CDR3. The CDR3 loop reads CASSSRDSPGRALHF. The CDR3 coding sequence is TGTGCCAGCAGTTCCCGAGACAGCCCGGGTCGCGCCCTCCACTTT.

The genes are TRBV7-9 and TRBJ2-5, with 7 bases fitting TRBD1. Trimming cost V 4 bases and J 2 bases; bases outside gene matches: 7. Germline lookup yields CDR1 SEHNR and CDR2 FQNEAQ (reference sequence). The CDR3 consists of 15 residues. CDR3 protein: CASSYGQDPQETQYF. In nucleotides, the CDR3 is TGTGCCAGCAGCTACGGACAGGACCCTCAAGAGACCCAGTACTTC.

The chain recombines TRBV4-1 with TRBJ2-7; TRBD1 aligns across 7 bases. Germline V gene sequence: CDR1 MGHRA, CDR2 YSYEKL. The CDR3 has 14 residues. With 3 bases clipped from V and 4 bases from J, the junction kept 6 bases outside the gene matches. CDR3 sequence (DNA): TGCGCCAGCAGCCAGCGACAGGGTCCTTACGAGCAGTACTTC. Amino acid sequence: CASSQRQGPYEQYF.

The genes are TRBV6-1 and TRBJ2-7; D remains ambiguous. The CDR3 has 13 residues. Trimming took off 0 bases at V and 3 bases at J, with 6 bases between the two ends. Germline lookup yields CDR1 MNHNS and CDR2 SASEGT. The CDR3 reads CASSEAASYEQYF. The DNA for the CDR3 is TGTGCCAGCAGTGAAGCAGCTAGCTACGAGCAGTACTTC.